Listed below are T cell receptor beta chains from one sample, sequenced in a study of T cell responses to AZD1222 COVID-19 vaccine. The method was immunoSEQ multiplex PCR; TCRdb's version includes in-frame clones alone and lacks a portion of them. This table has roughly 130,000 clones, roughly 90% appearing once. The input for sequencing was peripheral blood, taken on day 0 of AZD1222 vaccination. These receptors were obtained from an adult in good health. Both conserved end residues are part of each CDR3. D genes are given only for firm matches. Rows give clone size only sometimes, using once, few, many, or a class for an expanded clone.

v_gene	abundance	j_gene	d_gene	CDR3nt	CDR3aa
TRBV5-4	NA	TRBJ1-6	NA	TGTGCCAGCAGCTTGGACAAATATAATTCACCCCTCCACTTT	CASSLDKYNSPLHF
TRBV5-6	NA	TRBJ1-5	NA	TGTGCCAGCAGCCGGACAGAATATAGCAATCAGCCCCAGCATTTT	CASSRTEYSNQPQHF
TRBV20-1	NA	TRBJ1-2	TRBD1	TGCAGTGCTTTCACAGGGGGCGGCTACACCTTC	CSAFTGGGYTF
TRBV18	NA	TRBJ2-1	NA	TGTGCCAGCTCACCACCCCGCCCCGCGGTTGAGCAGTTCTTC	CASSPPRPAVEQFF
TRBV19	NA	TRBJ2-1	TRBD2	TGTGCCAGTAGGGCGGGAGCCTACAATGAGCAGTTCTTC	CASRAGAYNEQFF
TRBV7-9	NA	TRBJ1-1	NA	TGTGCCAGCAGCTTAGGCCCACTAGGGGGAACTGAAGCTTTCTTT	CASSLGPLGGTEAFF
TRBV11-3	NA	TRBJ2-1	NA	TGTGCCAGCAGCTTGAACGGGGAAGCCTACAATGAGCAGTTCTTC	CASSLNGEAYNEQFF
TRBV6-1	NA	TRBJ1-5	NA	TGTGCCAGCAGTGATCTGAGTCAACAGCCCCAGCATTTT	CASSDLSQQPQHF
TRBV11-2	NA	TRBJ2-1	TRBD1	TGTGCCAGCAGCTCCGACAGGGGGTACGGTGAGCAGTTCTTC	CASSSDRGYGEQFF
TRBV2	NA	TRBJ1-2	NA	TGTGCCCTTCCCGGGGGGTCGGGTGTTGGCGGCTACACCTTC	CALPGGSGVGGYTF
TRBV30	NA	TRBJ2-7	TRBD2	TGTGCCTGGAGTTTCTTCCCATGGCGGGGGACCTACGAGCAGTACTTC	CAWSFFPWRGTYEQYF
TRBV7-2	NA	TRBJ1-1	NA	TGTGCCAGCAGCTTAGACAGGGTTAAGACTGAAGCTTTCTTT	CASSLDRVKTEAFF
TRBV7-2	NA	TRBJ1-2	NA	TGTGCCAGCAGCTTAGTATCAGGGGAGGATGGCTACACCTTC	CASSLVSGEDGYTF
TRBV5-5	NA	TRBJ2-7	NA	TGTGCCAGCAGCCCAGGACTACCCCATTACGAGCAGTACTTC	CASSPGLPHYEQYF
TRBV2	few	TRBJ1-2	NA	TGTGCCAGCTACCGGTCGGGGGGGCATGCCTATGGCTACACCTTC	CASYRSGGHAYGYTF
TRBV15	NA	TRBJ2-3	NA	TGTGCCACCAGACAGTTAACTCGAGATACGCAGTATTTT	CATRQLTRDTQYF
TRBV28	once	TRBJ1-6	NA	TGTGCCAGCGAGGGAGGGGGGTATTCACCCCTCCACTTT	CASEGGGYSPLHF
TRBV5-6	NA	TRBJ2-5	NA	TGTGCCAGCAGCCTCCCAACTCCCGGATTACAGACCCAGTACTTC	CASSLPTPGLQTQYF
TRBV9	NA	TRBJ1-1	NA	TGTGCCAGCAGCGGTCTATCGGGAGGAACTGAAGCTTTCTTT	CASSGLSGGTEAFF
TRBV6-2/TRBV6-3	once	TRBJ2-4	TRBD2	TGTGCCAGCAGTTACTCTTCGGCTAGCGGGGGCTCATTAGCCAAAAACATTCAGTACTTC	CASSYSSASGGSLAKNIQYF
TRBV28	NA	TRBJ1-1	NA	TGTGCCAGCAGTTGGGGCCTCGAAGCTTTCTTT	CASSWGLEAFF
TRBV6-6	NA	TRBJ1-5	TRBD1	TGTGCCAGCAGATCGACAGGGAAGGGCAATCAGCCCCAGCATTTT	CASRSTGKGNQPQHF
TRBV30	once	TRBJ1-2	NA	TGTGCCTGGAGTAGGGACCGAGGTTTCTATGGCTACACCTTC	CAWSRDRGFYGYTF
TRBV6-1	NA	TRBJ2-3	TRBD2	TGTGCCAGCAGTGAAGCGGGGGGGTCCACAGATACGCAGTATTTT	CASSEAGGSTDTQYF
TRBV28	many	TRBJ1-6	NA	TGTGCCAGCAGAACTGTGGGGATGTTCTATAATTCACCCCTCCACTTT	CASRTVGMFYNSPLHF
TRBV28	NA	TRBJ2-1	NA	TGTGCCAGCACACCTCGCGGCCCCTACAATGAGCAGTTCTTC	CASTPRGPYNEQFF
TRBV12-3/TRBV12-4	NA	TRBJ2-1	NA	TGTGCCAGCAGTTCGGGACGCGATGAGCAGTTCTTC	CASSSGRDEQFF
TRBV7-8	NA	TRBJ2-2	NA	TGTGCCAGCAGTCCAGGGGCGGGAGTTTTCACCGGGGAGCTGTTTTTT	CASSPGAGVFTGELFF
TRBV4-1	NA	TRBJ1-6	TRBD1	TGCGCCAGCAGTCGGACAGGGGTGGGGAATTCACCCCTCCACTTT	CASSRTGVGNSPLHF
TRBV19	NA	TRBJ2-2	NA	TGTGCCAGTAGTCCTACTAGCACCGGGGAGCTGTTTTTT	CASSPTSTGELFF
TRBV7-9	NA	TRBJ2-1	NA	TGTGCCAGCAGCCCCTTTTTCGGTGAGCAGTTCTTC	CASSPFFGEQFF
TRBV4-1	NA	TRBJ2-5	NA	TGCGCCAGCAGCCAAGATGGCAGCGAAGAGACCCAGTACTTC	CASSQDGSEETQYF
TRBV28	NA	TRBJ2-7	NA	TGTGCCAGCAGTTCTACGCTGAGCTCCTACGAGCAGTACTTC	CASSSTLSSYEQYF
TRBV24-1	NA	TRBJ1-5	NA	TGTGCCACCGGCCTAAATCAGCCCCAGCATTTT	CATGLNQPQHF
TRBV19	NA	TRBJ1-5	NA	TGTGCCAGTAGTCAGGGGCCCCCCCAGCCCCAGCATTTT	CASSQGPPQPQHF
TRBV4-3	once	TRBJ2-3	NA	TGCGCCAGCAGCCAAGAAATTAACACAGATACGCAGTATTTT	CASSQEINTDTQYF
TRBV3-1/TRBV3-2	NA	TRBJ1-3	NA	TGTGCCAGCAGCCAGGAATCAGGAGCTGAGGAAAACACCATATATTTT	CASSQESGAEENTIYF
TRBV5-4	once	TRBJ1-2	NA	TGTGCCAAGAAAATGATGGGGGGTTCGAACGGCTACACCTTC	CAKKMMGGSNGYTF
TRBV13	once	TRBJ2-7	TRBD2	TGTGCCAGCAGCCCCGGACTAGCGGGAAGCTCTTTTTACGAGCAGTACTTC	CASSPGLAGSSFYEQYF
TRBV5-6	once	TRBJ1-4	NA	TGTGCCAGCAGCTTGGCCAGGGTCGGTAATGAAAAACTGTTTTTT	CASSLARVGNEKLFF
TRBV11-3	NA	TRBJ2-5	NA	TGTGCCAGCAGCTTAATGCGGGAACAAGAGACCCAGTACTTC	CASSLMREQETQYF
TRBV10-3	once	TRBJ1-2	NA	TGTGCCATCAGTGAGTCCTCTTATGGCTACACCTTC	CAISESSYGYTF